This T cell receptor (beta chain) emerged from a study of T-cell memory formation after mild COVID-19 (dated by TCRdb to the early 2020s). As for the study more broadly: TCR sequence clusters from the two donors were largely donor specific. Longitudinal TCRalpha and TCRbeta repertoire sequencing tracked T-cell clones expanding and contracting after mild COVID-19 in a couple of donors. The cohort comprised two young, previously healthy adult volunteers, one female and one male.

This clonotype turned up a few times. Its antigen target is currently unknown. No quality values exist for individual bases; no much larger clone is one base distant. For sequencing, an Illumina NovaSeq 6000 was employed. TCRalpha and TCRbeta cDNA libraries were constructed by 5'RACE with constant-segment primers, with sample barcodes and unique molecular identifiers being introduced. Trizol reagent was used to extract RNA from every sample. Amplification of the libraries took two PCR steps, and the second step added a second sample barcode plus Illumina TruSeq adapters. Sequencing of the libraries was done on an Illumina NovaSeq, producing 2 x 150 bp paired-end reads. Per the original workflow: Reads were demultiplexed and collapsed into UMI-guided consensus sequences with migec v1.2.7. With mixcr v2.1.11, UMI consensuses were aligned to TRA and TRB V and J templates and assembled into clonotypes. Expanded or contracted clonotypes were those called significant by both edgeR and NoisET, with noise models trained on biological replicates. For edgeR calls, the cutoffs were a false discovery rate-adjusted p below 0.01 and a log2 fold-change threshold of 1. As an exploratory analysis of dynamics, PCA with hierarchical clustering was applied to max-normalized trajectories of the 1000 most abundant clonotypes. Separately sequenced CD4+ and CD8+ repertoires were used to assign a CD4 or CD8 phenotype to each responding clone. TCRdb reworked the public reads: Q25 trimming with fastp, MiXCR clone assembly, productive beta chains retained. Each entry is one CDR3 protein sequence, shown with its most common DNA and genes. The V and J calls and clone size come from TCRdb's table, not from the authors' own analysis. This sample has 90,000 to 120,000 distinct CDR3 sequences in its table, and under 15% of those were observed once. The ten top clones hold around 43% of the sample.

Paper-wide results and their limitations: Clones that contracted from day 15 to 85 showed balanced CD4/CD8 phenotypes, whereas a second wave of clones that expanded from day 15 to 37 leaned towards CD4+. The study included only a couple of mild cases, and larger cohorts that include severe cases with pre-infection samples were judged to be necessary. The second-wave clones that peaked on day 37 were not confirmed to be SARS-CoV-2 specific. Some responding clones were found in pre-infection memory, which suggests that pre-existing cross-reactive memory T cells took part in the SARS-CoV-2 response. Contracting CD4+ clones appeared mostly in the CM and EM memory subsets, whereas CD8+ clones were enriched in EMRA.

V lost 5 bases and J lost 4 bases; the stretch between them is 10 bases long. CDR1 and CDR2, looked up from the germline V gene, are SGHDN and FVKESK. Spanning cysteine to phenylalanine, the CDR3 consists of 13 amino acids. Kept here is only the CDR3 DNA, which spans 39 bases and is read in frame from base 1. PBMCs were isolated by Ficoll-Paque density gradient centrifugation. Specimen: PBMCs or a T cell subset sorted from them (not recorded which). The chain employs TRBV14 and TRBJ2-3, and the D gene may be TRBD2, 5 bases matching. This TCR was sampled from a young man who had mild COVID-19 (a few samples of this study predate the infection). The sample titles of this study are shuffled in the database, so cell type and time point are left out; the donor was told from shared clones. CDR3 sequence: CASSGGPSDTQYF. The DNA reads TGTGCCAGCAGCGGAGGCCCGTCAGATACGCAGTATTTT.